This entry lists 11 T cell receptor beta chains sequenced from one sample in a study of beta chain features in type 1 diabetes. General study points: In all four CD4+ subsets, TCRB CDR3 length was significantly, moderately reduced in type 1 diabetes.

Expressed TCRB transcripts were sequenced after all isolated RNA was converted to cDNA. Sequenced by immunoSEQ multiplex PCR; TCRdb stores in-frame clones only, minus some. The data hold more than 250,000 clones, with roughly 24% observed a single time. Antigens of these TCRs are unknown. The source material was naive CD4+ T cells from blood. All receptors derive from a woman between 25 and 40 years old with type 1 diabetes.

This clone has more than one count but fewer than ten. V gene TRBV29-1 combines with J gene TRBJ1-1; TRBD1 might be the D (6 bases). The CDR3 runs 11 residues. Germline V gives CDR1 SQVTM, CDR2 ANQGSEA. The V and J ends lost 7 bases and 4 bases respectively, with 10 bases between them. CDR3 loop: CSDDRLTEAFF. CDR3 DNA sequence: TGCAGCGACGACAGGCTCACTGAAGCTTTCTTT. The full variable domain, in which reference TRBV29-1 and TRBJ1-1 provide the parts outside the CDR3, is SAVISQKPSRDICQRGTSLTIQCQVDSQVTMMFWYRQQPGQSLTLIATANQGSEATYESGFVIDKFPISRPNLTFSTLTVSNMSPEDSSIYLCSDDRLTEAFFGQGTRLTVV.

This clone was seen only a few times. The V call is TRBV5-1, the J call TRBJ2-2, with a possible D match to TRBD1 (6 bases). Germline CDR1 SGHRS, CDR2 YFSETQ. This CDR3 is built from 15 residues. V was pared by 1 base and J by 6 bases, with 13 bases between. CDR3 coding DNA: TGCGCCAGCAGCTTGACCAGGGGTATCGCCGGGGAGCTGTTTTTT. Its protein product is CASSLTRGIAGELFF.

This clone was observed a handful of times. V is TRBV30 and J is TRBJ1-2, with a possible D match to TRBD1 (5 bases). V lost 2 bases, J lost 3 bases, and 10 bases lay in between. CDR1 and CDR2 (germline): GTSNPN, SVGIG (reference sequence). This CDR3 has 13 residues. CDR3 bases: TGTGCCTGGAGTAAGAAGACAGACTATGGCTACACCTTC. It codes for CAWSKKTDYGYTF.

The chain couples TRBV29-1 to TRBJ2-7; D might be TRBD1 (6 bases). CDR1 is SQVTM, CDR2 ANQGSEA, per germline. The CDR3 spans 12 residues. V lost 4 bases, J lost 2 bases, and 9 bases lay in between. The CDR3 DNA is TGCAGCGTTGGAGGGGGACCCTACGAGCAGTACTTC. Encoded protein: CSVGGGPYEQYF.

The chain links TRBV28 to TRBJ1-2; D is unclear. The germline V gene encodes CDR1 MDHEN and CDR2 SYDVKM. The ends were cut back, 7 bases at V and 4 bases at J, with 13 bases in the middle. This CDR3 has 13 residues. In nucleotides, the CDR3 is TGTGCCAGCACTAGGGAGCGGATCTATGGCTACACCTTC. Protein product: CASTRERIYGYTF.

This clone has just a few counts. This chain uses TRBV28 with TRBJ2-7, with 9 bases lining up with TRBD1. The junction had 7 bases not matched to a gene; V was cut back by 5 bases and J by 2 bases. This CDR3 is 15 amino acids long. The germline V gene encodes CDR1 MDHEN and CDR2 SYDVKM. CDR3 DNA: TGTGCCAGCAGTACACAGGGGGCGAAGACCTACGAGCAGTACTTC. It yields the protein CASSTQGAKTYEQYF.

This chain uses TRBV4-1 with TRBJ1-5; TRBD1 might be the D (5 bases). Trimming left V 3 bases short and J 3 bases short, with 9 bases between. CDR1 is MGHRA, CDR2 YSYEKL, per germline. The CDR3 loop spans 14 amino acids. The CDR3 loop is CASSHNRFNQPQHF. The CDR3 DNA is TGCGCCAGCAGCCACAACAGGTTCAATCAGCCCCAGCATTTT.

This clone was counted a few times. The gene calls are TRBV7-2 and TRBJ2-3; 8 bases match TRBD2. The CDR3 totals 14 residues. Germline values: CDR1 SGHTA, CDR2 FQGNSA. The junction had 6 bases not matched to a gene; V was cut back by 6 bases and J by 4 bases. In nucleotides, the CDR3 is TGTGCCAGCAGTTTCGGACTAGCAGCAGATACGCAGTATTTT. Amino acids: CASSFGLAADTQYF.

To note about this clone: Within the sample, other DNA sequences also encode this same CDR3. The CDR3 sequence: CASSMSSGANVLTF. CDR3 sequence (DNA): TGTGCCAGTAGTATGAGCTCTGGGGCCAACGTCCTGACTTTC. The chain employs TRBV19 and TRBJ2-6; D ambiguous. The V gene lost 3 bases and the J gene lost 0 bases, with 3 bases spanning the gap. CDR1 LNHDA and CDR2 SQIVND come from the germline V gene (reference sequence). The CDR3 has 14 residues. The variable domain in full, completed from reference TRBV19 and TRBJ2-6, reads DGGITQSPKYLFRKEGQNVTLSCEQNLNHDAMYWYRQDPGQGLRLIYYSQIVNDFQKGDIAEGYSVSREKKESFPLTVTSAQKNPTAFYLCASSMSSGANVLTFGAGSRLTVL.

This clone was seen a handful of times. The rearrangement uses TRBV4-1 and TRBJ2-1; 10 nucleotides match TRBD2. Per germline, CDR1 MGHRA and CDR2 YSYEKL. The CDR3 consists of 18 residues. J gave up 8 bases and V 0 bases, and 13 bases lay outside the gene matches. For the CDR3, the DNA is TGCGCCAGCAGCCAAGATCTTACCCTAGCGGGAGAAATCGATGAGCAGTTCTTC. Amino acid sequence: CASSQDLTLAGEIDEQFF.

V is TRBV4-1 and J is TRBJ2-5, with 9 bases identical to TRBD1. Germline trimming cut 1 base from V and 4 bases from J; bases unmatched to any gene: 4. The CDR3 sequence is 15 residues long. Germline V lookup: CDR1 MGHRA, CDR2 YSYEKL. The CDR3 spells CASSQGDRDSETQYF. The CDR3 DNA is TGCGCCAGCAGCCAAGGGGACAGGGATTCAGAGACCCAGTACTTC.